This T cell receptor (beta chain) stems from a study of cytomegalovirus exposure and HLA in healthy donors. CDR3 length equals 15 residues. Germline-derived CDR1 and CDR2 are MNHEY and SMNVEV (reference sequence). The PCR was carried out with 60 Vbeta primers and 13 Jbeta primers. Profiling relied on immunoSEQ multiplex PCR, and the TCRdb table lists in-frame clones only, not all of them. The sample lists about 200,000 clones, around 83% occurring once. The chain joins TRBV27 to TRBJ2-7, with a weak D call TRBD1 (5 bases). The J call is in doubt because the DNA end fits TRBJ2-5 better. The sample consisted of PBMCs. The sequence came from a woman between 35 and 50 years old in good health and CMV-seronegative. CDR3 in amino acids: CASSRRVPRQETQYF. DNA of the CDR3: TGTGCCAGCAGCCGCAGGGTGCCCAGACAAGAGACCCAGTACTTC.